This T cell receptor beta chain derives from a study of early T cells in non-severe SARS-CoV-2 infection. For the study at large: Whole-blood bulk RNA, unsorted, was sequenced, and chains were unpaired. Study-wide results and limits: Anti-spike CD8 specificities were favored by VDJdb matching, whose results missed private and CD4 specificities.

This clonotype showed up many times. The antigen remains undetermined. Germline V gene data show CDR1 as LGHNT and CDR2 as FRNRAP. Between the trimmed V and J ends, which lost 2 bases and 3 bases, there was a span of 15 bases. This CDR3 comprises 16 residues. The protocol attached unique molecular identifiers to individual cDNA molecules. TCRdb re-called the 5' RACE reads with MiXCR, one entry per CDR3 protein. Seen here are under 70,000 distinct CDR3 sequences, around 7.7% observed once, and the top ten hold about 10%. The J gene is TRBJ2-3, the V gene TRBV12-5; D is possibly TRBD1 (6 bases). The sequencing here drew on whole blood, taken at baseline. The TCR was taken from an adult who was a healthcare worker with PCR-confirmed SARS-CoV-2 infection or an uninfected control (not recorded which). The DNA for the CDR3 is TGTGCTAGTGGTTTGTCTGATCCGGGACAAACAGATACGCAGTATTTT. Its protein product is CASGLSDPGQTDTQYF.